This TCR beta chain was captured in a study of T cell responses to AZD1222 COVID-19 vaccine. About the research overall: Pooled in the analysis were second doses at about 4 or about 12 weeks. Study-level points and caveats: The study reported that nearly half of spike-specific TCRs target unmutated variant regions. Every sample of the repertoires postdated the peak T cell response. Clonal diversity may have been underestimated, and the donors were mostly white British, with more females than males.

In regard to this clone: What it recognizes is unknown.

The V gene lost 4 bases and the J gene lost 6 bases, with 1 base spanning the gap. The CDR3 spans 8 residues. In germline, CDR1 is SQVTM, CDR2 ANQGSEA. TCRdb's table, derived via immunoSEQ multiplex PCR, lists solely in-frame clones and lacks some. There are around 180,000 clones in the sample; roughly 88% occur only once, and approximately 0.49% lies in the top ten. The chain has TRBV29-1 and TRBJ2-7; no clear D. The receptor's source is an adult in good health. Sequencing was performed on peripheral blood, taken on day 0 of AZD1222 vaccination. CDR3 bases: TGCAGCGTTGTCGAGCAGTACTTC. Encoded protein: CSVVEQYF.